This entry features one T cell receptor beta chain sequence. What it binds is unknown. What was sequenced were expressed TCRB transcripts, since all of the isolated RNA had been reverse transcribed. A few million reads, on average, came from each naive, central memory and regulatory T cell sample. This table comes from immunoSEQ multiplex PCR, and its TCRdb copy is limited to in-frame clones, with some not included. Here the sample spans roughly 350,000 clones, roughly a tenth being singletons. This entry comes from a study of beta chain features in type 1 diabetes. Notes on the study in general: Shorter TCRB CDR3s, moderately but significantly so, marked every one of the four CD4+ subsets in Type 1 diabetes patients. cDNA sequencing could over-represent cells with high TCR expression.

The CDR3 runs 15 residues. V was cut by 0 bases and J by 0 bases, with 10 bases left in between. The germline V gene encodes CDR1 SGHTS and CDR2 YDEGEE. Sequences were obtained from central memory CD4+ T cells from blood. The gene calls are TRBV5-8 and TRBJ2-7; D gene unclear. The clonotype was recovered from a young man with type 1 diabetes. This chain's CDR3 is CASSLGSQSSYEQYF. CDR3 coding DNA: TGTGCCAGCAGCTTGGGTAGCCAAAGCTCCTACGAGCAGTACTTC.